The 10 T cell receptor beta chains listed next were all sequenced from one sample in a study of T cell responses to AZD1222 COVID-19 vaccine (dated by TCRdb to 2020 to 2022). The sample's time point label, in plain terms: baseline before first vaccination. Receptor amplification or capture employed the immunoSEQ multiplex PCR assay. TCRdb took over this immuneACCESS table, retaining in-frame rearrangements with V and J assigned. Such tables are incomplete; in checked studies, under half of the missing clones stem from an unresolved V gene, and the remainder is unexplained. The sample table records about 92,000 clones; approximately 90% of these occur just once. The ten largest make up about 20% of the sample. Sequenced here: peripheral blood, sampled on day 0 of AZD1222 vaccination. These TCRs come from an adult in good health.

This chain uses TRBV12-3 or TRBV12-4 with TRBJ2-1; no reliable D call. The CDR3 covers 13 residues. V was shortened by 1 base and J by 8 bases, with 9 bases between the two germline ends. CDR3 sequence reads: CASSLGVVHEQFF. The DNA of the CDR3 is TGTGCCAGCAGTTTAGGAGTTGTTCATGAGCAGTTCTTC.

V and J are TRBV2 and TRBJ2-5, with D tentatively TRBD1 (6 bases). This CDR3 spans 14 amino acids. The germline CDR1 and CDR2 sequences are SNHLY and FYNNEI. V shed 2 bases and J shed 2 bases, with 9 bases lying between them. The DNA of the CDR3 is TGTGCCAGCAGTGAACGAAGGGGGCAAGAGACCCAGTACTTC. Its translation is CASSERRGQETQYF.

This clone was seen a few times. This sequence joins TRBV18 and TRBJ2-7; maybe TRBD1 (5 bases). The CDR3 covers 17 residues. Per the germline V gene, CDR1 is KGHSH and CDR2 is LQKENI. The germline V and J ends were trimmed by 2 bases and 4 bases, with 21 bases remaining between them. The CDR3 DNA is TGTGCCAGCTCACCAAGAACAGACATAGGGGAACCTTACGAGCAGTACTTC. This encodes CASSPRTDIGEPYEQYF. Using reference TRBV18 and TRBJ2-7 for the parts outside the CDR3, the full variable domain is NAGVMQNPRHLVRRRGQEARLRCSPMKGHSHVYWYRQLPEEGLKFMVYLQKENIIDESGMPKERFSAEFPKEGPSILRIQQVVRGDSAAYFCASSPRTDIGEPYEQYFGPGTRLTVT.

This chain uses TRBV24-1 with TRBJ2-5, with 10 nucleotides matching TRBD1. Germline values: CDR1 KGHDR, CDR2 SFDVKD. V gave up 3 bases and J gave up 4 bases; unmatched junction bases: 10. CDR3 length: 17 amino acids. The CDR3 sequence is CATSDPNRDRGRETQYF. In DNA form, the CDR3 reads TGTGCCACCAGTGATCCAAACCGGGACAGGGGACGAGAGACCCAGTACTTC.

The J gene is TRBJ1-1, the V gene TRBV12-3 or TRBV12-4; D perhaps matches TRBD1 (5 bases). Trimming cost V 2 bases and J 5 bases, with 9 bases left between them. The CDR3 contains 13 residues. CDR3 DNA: TGTGCCAGCAGTTTATTGGAGGGGACTGAAGCTTTCTTT. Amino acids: CASSLLEGTEAFF.

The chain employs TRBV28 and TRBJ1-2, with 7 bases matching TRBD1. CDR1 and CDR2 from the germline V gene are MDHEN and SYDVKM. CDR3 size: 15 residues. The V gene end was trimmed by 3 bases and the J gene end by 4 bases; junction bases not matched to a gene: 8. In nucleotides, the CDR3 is TGTGCCAGCAGTTTGAACCCCGGGACAGTCTATGGCTACACCTTC. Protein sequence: CASSLNPGTVYGYTF.

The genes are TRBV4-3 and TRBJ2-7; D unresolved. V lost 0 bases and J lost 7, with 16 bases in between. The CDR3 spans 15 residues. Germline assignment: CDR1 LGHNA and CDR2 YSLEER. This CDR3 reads CASSQERDPEAEQYF. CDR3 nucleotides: TGCGCCAGCAGCCAAGAACGTGACCCTGAAGCGGAGCAGTACTTC.

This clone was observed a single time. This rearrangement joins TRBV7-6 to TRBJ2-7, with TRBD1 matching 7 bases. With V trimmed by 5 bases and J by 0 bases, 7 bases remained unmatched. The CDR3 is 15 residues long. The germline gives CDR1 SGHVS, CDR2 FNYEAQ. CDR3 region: CASSLARGPSYEQYF. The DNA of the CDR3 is TGTGCCAGCAGCCTTGCTAGGGGGCCCTCCTACGAGCAGTACTTC.

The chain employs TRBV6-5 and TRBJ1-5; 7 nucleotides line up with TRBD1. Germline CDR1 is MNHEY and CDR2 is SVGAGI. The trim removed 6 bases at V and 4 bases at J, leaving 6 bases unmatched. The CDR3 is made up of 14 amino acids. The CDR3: CASRKTGRNQPQHF. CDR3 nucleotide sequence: TGTGCCAGCAGGAAGACAGGGCGAAATCAGCCCCAGCATTTT.

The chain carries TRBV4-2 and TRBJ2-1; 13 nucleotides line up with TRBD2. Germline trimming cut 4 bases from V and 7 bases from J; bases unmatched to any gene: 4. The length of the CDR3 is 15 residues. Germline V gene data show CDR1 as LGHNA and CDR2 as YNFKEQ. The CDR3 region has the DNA TGTGCCAGCAGCCCAGGGACTAGCGGGGATAATGAGCAGTTCTTC. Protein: CASSPGTSGDNEQFF.